The 18 T cell receptor beta chains listed next were all sequenced from one sample in a study of blood T cell repertoires in COVID-19. Sequencing used immunoSEQ multiplex PCR; TCRdb keeps in-frame clones, though not all of them. This table holds around 100,000 clones, 70% to 90% found once. Sequenced material: peripheral blood. The receptors stem from a man aged 40-49 years with acute or convalescent COVID-19.

The genes are TRBV4-2 and TRBJ2-4; 11 bases are a match to TRBD2. This CDR3 has 16 residues. With V trimmed by 2 bases and J by 8 bases, 8 bases remained unmatched. Germline V gene lookup returns CDR1 LGHNA and CDR2 YNFKEQ. The CDR3, as DNA: TGTGCCAGCAGCCAACGGCTAGCGGGAGGTGTCGACATTCAGTACTTC. It translates to CASSQRLAGGVDIQYF.

V usage is TRBV19 and J usage is TRBJ2-1, with 9 bases matching TRBD1. V lost 6 bases to trimming and J lost 9 bases; unmatched junction nucleotides: 21. CDR1 and CDR2 from the germline V gene are LNHDA and SQIVND (reference sequence). This CDR3 is 18 amino acids long. Here the CDR3 reads CASRSGTGRQRRTAEQFF. CDR3 sequence (DNA): TGTGCCAGTAGGTCCGGGACAGGGAGGCAGAGACGTACGGCTGAGCAGTTCTTC.

The J gene is TRBJ2-1, the V gene TRBV11-2; 7 nucleotides align to TRBD1. The V segment lost 8 bases and the J segment 2 bases; nucleotides outside the gene matches: 6. This CDR3 spans 14 amino acids. The germline CDR1 and CDR2 sequences are SGHAT and FQNNGV. CDR3 amino acids: CASSLGGTYNEQFF. The CDR3 coding sequence is TGTGCCAGCTCTTTAGGGGGCACCTACAATGAGCAGTTCTTC.

CDR3 region: CATTGGLGNQPQHF. The CDR3 DNA reads TGTGCCACCACAGGGGGTTTGGGCAATCAGCCCCAGCATTTT. This sequence joins TRBV19 and TRBJ1-5; 8 bases line up with TRBD1. Trimming cost V 10 bases and J 2 bases; bases outside gene matches: 7. Germline CDR1 reads LNHDA; CDR2 reads SQIVND (reference sequence). This CDR3 region has 14 residues.

The CDR3 spells CASSFGLAYNEQFF. CDR3 in DNA: TGTGCCAGCAGCTTTGGACTAGCTTACAATGAGCAGTTCTTC. This chain connects TRBV7-9 to TRBJ2-1, with 8 positions matching TRBD2. V gave up 3 bases and J gave up 4 bases; unmatched junction bases: 2. This CDR3 contains 14 residues. CDR1 SEHNR and CDR2 FQNEAQ come from the germline V gene (reference sequence). Together with reference TRBV7-9 and TRBJ2-1, the CDR3 gives the full variable domain: DTGVSQNPRHKITKRGQNVTFRCDPISEHNRLYWYRQTLGQGPEFLTYFQNEAQLEKSRLLSDRFSAERPKGSFSTLEIQRTEQGDSAMYLCASSFGLAYNEQFFGPGTRLTVL.

The V and J genes are TRBV7-2 and TRBJ1-6; 7 nucleotides line up with TRBD1. V was pared by 6 bases and J by 10 bases, with 9 bases of the junction left unmatched. The CDR3 is 14 amino acids. Germline CDR1 reads SGHTA; CDR2 reads FQGNSA. CDR3 loop: CASSLQRGLSPLHF. The DNA for the CDR3 is TGTGCCAGCAGTTTACAAAGGGGGCTCTCACCCCTCCACTTT.

The J gene is TRBJ1-2, the V gene TRBV9; TRBD1 aligns across 7 bases. In germline, CDR1 is SGDLS, CDR2 YYNGEE. J lost 4 bases, V lost 3 bases, and 6 bases had no gene match. The CDR3 length is 14 residues. The CDR3 loop reads CASSGDSPPYGYTF. In DNA form, the CDR3 reads TGTGCCAGCAGCGGGGACAGTCCTCCCTATGGCTACACCTTC. Supplemented by reference TRBV9 and TRBJ1-2, the full variable domain reads DSGVTQTPKHLITATGQRVTLRCSPRSGDLSVYWYQQSLDQGLQFLIQYYNGEERAKGNILERFSAQQFPDLHSELNLSSLELGDSALYFCASSGDSPPYGYTFGSGTRLTVV.

The rearrangement uses TRBV7-8 and TRBJ2-3, with 7 bases that match TRBD2. J gave up 8 bases and V 1 base, and 9 bases lay outside the gene matches. Germline CDR1 and CDR2: SGHVS and FQNEAQ. The CDR3 spans 15 residues. Here the CDR3 reads CASSLGRRGRGTQYF. CDR3 nucleotides: TGTGCCAGCAGCTTAGGGAGGCGGGGGAGAGGTACGCAGTATTTT. The full variable domain, its missing parts supplied by reference TRBV7-8 and TRBJ2-3, is GAGVSQSPRYKVAKRGQDVALRCDPISGHVSLFWYQQALGQGPEFLTYFQNEAQLDKSGLPSDRFFAERPEGSVSTLKIQRTQQEDSAVYLCASSLGRRGRGTQYFGPGTRLTVL.

The rearrangement links TRBV28 to TRBJ1-5; D not certain. The V end was cut by 6 bases, the J end by 6 bases, with 15 bases between. The CDR3 contains 14 residues. Germline V gives CDR1 MDHEN, CDR2 SYDVKM. In nucleotides, the CDR3 is TGTGCCAGCAGCCTCTTACGGCGGAGTCAGCCCCAGCATTTT. Its translation: CASSLLRRSQPQHF.

As to this clone: The sample contains more than one DNA sequence encoding this CDR3. The chain employs TRBV28 and TRBJ1-6; no clear D. Trimming left V 3 bases short and J 4 bases short, with 7 bases between. The V gene's germline CDR1 is MDHEN and CDR2 SYDVKM. The CDR3 covers 14 residues. The CDR3 loop is CASSFGRYNSPLHF. In DNA form, the CDR3 reads TGTGCCAGCAGTTTCGGCAGGTATAATTCACCCCTCCACTTT.

CDR3 sequence (DNA): TGTGCCAGCAGCAAGACAGGGATGCAGCCCCAGCATTTT. As protein: CASSKTGMQPQHF. The V and J genes are TRBV6-5 and TRBJ1-5; the match to TRBD1 covers 7 bases. V shed 6 bases, J shed 7 bases, and the junction held 6 bases outside the gene matches. Germline-derived CDR1 and CDR2 are MNHEY and SVGAGI. The CDR3 spans 13 residues.

This clone was found once. This chain joins TRBV13 and TRBJ2-1; the match to TRBD1 covers 10 bases. CDR3 size: 16 residues. Germline lookup yields CDR1 PRHDT and CDR2 FYEKMQ (reference sequence). The trim removed 3 bases at V and 6 bases at J, leaving 8 bases unmatched. CDR3 in amino acids: CASSLDGQGVFNEQFF. Written as DNA, the CDR3 is TGTGCCAGCAGCTTGGACGGACAGGGGGTATTCAATGAGCAGTTCTTC.

The chain joins TRBV6-5 to TRBJ1-1; D might be TRBD1 (5 bases). The CDR3 consists of 15 residues. The germline CDR1 and CDR2 sequences are MNHEY and SVGAGI. The V gene lost 4 bases and the J gene lost 0 bases, with 12 bases spanning the gap. The CDR3 DNA sequence: TGTGCCAGCAGTTCGGGACTCCTCATGAACACTGAAGCTTTCTTT. Residues: CASSSGLLMNTEAFF.

The J gene is TRBJ2-7, the V gene TRBV4-1, with D possibly matching TRBD1 (6 bases). The V gene lost 4 bases and the J gene lost 0 bases, with 10 bases spanning the gap. This CDR3 has 14 amino acids. CDR1 and CDR2 (germline): MGHRA, YSYEKL. CDR3 amino acids: CASSLRDTSYEQYF. The CDR3, as DNA: TGCGCCAGCAGCCTCCGGGACACCTCCTACGAGCAGTACTTC.

This chain links TRBV4-1 with TRBJ2-1; D is possibly TRBD2 (6 bases). V lost 5 bases, J lost 12 bases, and 14 bases lay in between. The CDR3 is made up of 12 amino acids. Looked up from germline, CDR1 is MGHRA and CDR2 is YSYEKL. CDR3 coding DNA: TGCGCCAGCAGCTGGTCGGGGGACGGGCAGTTCTTC. Translated, it gives CASSWSGDGQFF.

The CDR3 DNA follows: TGTGCCAGCAGCGGACTAGCGGACTCCTACGAGCAGTACTTC. This codes for CASSGLADSYEQYF. The chain couples TRBV2 to TRBJ2-7; TRBD2 matches 10 bases. The CDR3 loop spans 14 amino acids. The germline gives CDR1 SNHLY, CDR2 FYNNEI. The junction had 2 bases not matched to a gene; V was cut back by 6 bases and J by 0 bases.

The chain has TRBV18 and TRBJ2-7, with D unclear. CDR1 KGHSH and CDR2 LQKENI come from the germline V gene. The length of the CDR3 is 13 residues. Trimming stripped 3 bases from V and 5 bases from J, with 11 bases between. The CDR3 DNA is TGTGCCAGCTCACCGGTACCAAACAACGAGCAGTACTTC. Its translation: CASSPVPNNEQYF.

This chain links TRBV11-2 with TRBJ2-7, with a possible D match to TRBD2 (5 bases). The CDR3 is 14 amino acids. Germline V lookup: CDR1 SGHAT, CDR2 FQNNGV. Trimming left V 3 bases short and J 2 bases short, with 11 bases between. The CDR3 spells CASSLTNPPYEQYF. CDR3 coding DNA: TGTGCCAGCAGCTTGACTAACCCCCCCTACGAGCAGTACTTC.